One and the same sample provided the 25 T cell receptor beta chains below, sequenced in a study of T-cell reconstitution after alpha-beta-depleted transplantation in children. Preparation of the TCRbeta library was carried out with unique molecular identifiers. TCRdb fed the PCR reads into MiXCR, producing one record per CDR3 protein. The table has about 420,000 distinct CDR3 sequences, approximately 11% seen once; the top ten hold roughly 5.5%. The source was PBMCs from the stem cell graft donor, collected from the stem cell graft. The receptors originated from a human donor who donated a stem cell graft to a child with acute myeloid leukemia.

The chain uses TRBV6-5 and TRBJ2-7, with TRBD2 identical over 7 bases. The ends lost 4 bases at V and 0 bases at J; junction bases unmatched: 9. The CDR3 is 16 residues long. Per germline, CDR1 MNHEY and CDR2 SVGAGI. The CDR3: CASSSRRTSASYEQYV. CDR3 coding DNA: TGTGCCAGCAGTTCACGCCGAACTAGCGCCTCCTACGAGCAGTACGTC.

J is TRBJ2-1 and V is TRBV7-2, with 9 bases that match TRBD1. Germline V lookup: CDR1 SGHTA, CDR2 FQGNSA. This CDR3 region has 16 residues. With V trimmed by 1 base and J by 4 bases, 5 bases remained unmatched. The CDR3 region is CASSLVSGQGYNEQFF. The CDR3 DNA reads TGTGCCAGCAGCTTAGTATCGGGACAGGGTTACAATGAGCAGTTCTTC.

Comments on this clonotype: A read error is possible here, since a much larger clone lies one base away. The rearrangement joins TRBV12-3 or TRBV12-4 to TRBJ1-1, with D possibly TRBD1 on 5 matching bases. Trimming shortened V by 5 bases and J by 0 bases, and 7 bases separated the two germline ends. The CDR3 runs 13 residues. The CDR3, as DNA: TGTGCCAGCAGTGTACAGGTGAACACTGAAGCTTTCTTT. Its translation: CASSVQVNTEAFF.

This clonotype has more than one count but fewer than ten. V and J are TRBV3-1 and TRBJ2-3; possible D gene TRBD1, 6 bases. The germline V gene has CDR1 LGHDT and CDR2 YNNKEL (reference sequence). The CDR3 sequence is 12 residues long. V lost 2 bases to trimming and J lost 13 bases, with 13 bases between them. This chain's CDR3 is CASSQSSRQEYF. The CDR3 bases are TGTGCCAGCAGCCAAAGTTCCCGACAGGAGTATTTT.

This clonotype occurred a few times. The rearrangement links TRBV5-1 to TRBJ2-7; D unclear. V lost 0 bases and J 1 base, leaving 8 bases between the germline ends. Germline assignment: CDR1 SGHRS and CDR2 YFSETQ. CDR3 size: 14 residues. CDR3 residues: CASSLEADSYEQYF. The CDR3 DNA reads as TGCGCCAGCAGCTTGGAGGCAGATTCCTACGAGCAGTACTTC.

This clonotype was seen a handful of times. The chain combines TRBV10-3 with TRBJ1-4; D is unresolved. V lost 0 bases and J 8 bases, leaving 10 bases between the germline ends. The germline gives CDR1 ENHRY, CDR2 SYGVKD. The length of the CDR3 is 14 residues. CDR3 protein: CAISESTSGEKLFF. DNA for the CDR3: TGTGCCATCAGTGAGTCGACTTCGGGGGAAAAACTGTTTTTT.

This clonotype was detected many times. V gene TRBV5-4 combines with J gene TRBJ2-7; D unclear. V shed 0 bases and J shed 6 bases, with 10 bases lying between them. The CDR3 has 13 residues. Germline CDR1 and CDR2: SGHNT and YYREEE (reference sequence). CDR3 nucleotide sequence: TGTGCCAGCAGCTTGGGCGGTTTGGTCGAGCAGTACTTC. This translates into CASSLGGLVEQYF.

The chain links TRBV7-2 to TRBJ2-2; D is undetermined. Germline V lookup: CDR1 SGHTA, CDR2 FQGNSA. V shed 1 base and J shed 7 bases, with 7 bases lying between them. The CDR3 totals 13 residues. CDR3 nucleotide sequence: TGTGCCAGCAGCTTAGATGGTGGCGGGGAGCTGTTTTTT. Translation gives CASSLDGGGELFF.

This clonotype came up many times. The rearrangement joins TRBV5-1 to TRBJ2-7; 8 positions agree with TRBD1. Germline V gene data show CDR1 as SGHRS and CDR2 as YFSETQ. Losses at the gene ends were 3 bases for V and 6 bases for J; bases not matched to a gene: 11. The CDR3 consists of 15 residues. As DNA, the CDR3 is TGCGCCAGCAGCTCTTCTTGGACAGGGTTGACCGAGCAGTACTTC. Its protein product is CASSSSWTGLTEQYF.

The CDR3 is CASSIPALSTDTQYF. CDR3 in DNA: TGTGCCAGTAGTATCCCCGCACTTAGCACAGATACGCAGTATTTT. The rearrangement joins TRBV19 to TRBJ2-3; no clear D. Between the trimmed V and J ends, which lost 3 bases and 0 bases, there was a span of 10 bases. Per the germline V gene, CDR1 is LNHDA and CDR2 is SQIVND (reference sequence). The CDR3 consists of 15 residues.

The genes are TRBV7-8 and TRBJ2-2; 7 bases are shared with TRBD1. Germline CDR1 SGHVS, CDR2 FQNEAQ. This CDR3 is built from 15 residues. V gave up 6 bases and J gave up 3 bases; unmatched junction bases: 7. CDR3 amino acids: CASSQTQGYTGELFF. As DNA, the CDR3 is TGTGCCAGCAGTCAAACACAGGGGTACACCGGGGAGCTGTTTTTT.

This clonotype was counted a few times. The rearrangement uses TRBV4-3 and TRBJ2-6, with 8 bases aligning to TRBD1. Germline CDR1 is LGHNA and CDR2 is YSLEER. V dropped 1 base and J dropped 2; count of bases not matched to a gene: 13. This CDR3 is built from 20 residues. The CDR3 bases are TGCGCCAGCAGCCAAGTACCTACAGGGGGAAGGTCCACTGGGGCCAACGTCCTGACTTTC. Translated: CASSQVPTGGRSTGANVLTF.

V and J are TRBV7-9 and TRBJ2-2; TRBD2 is a possible D gene (5 bases). The V and J ends lost 1 base and 4 bases respectively, with 13 bases between them. The CDR3 contains 16 residues. Germline lookup yields CDR1 SEHNR and CDR2 FQNEAQ (reference sequence). CDR3 residues: CASSLGPMGVTGELFF. The CDR3 DNA follows: TGTGCCAGCAGCTTAGGTCCTATGGGAGTCACCGGGGAGCTGTTTTTT.

V usage is TRBV5-6 and J usage is TRBJ2-7; the D is unclear. Germline-derived CDR1 and CDR2 are SGHDT and YYEEEE. There are 13 residues in the CDR3. Trimming shortened V by 6 bases and J by 9 bases, and 19 bases separated the two germline ends. The CDR3 sequence: CASNTLTFPGQYF. The CDR3 DNA reads as TGTGCCAGCAACACCCTTACGTTCCCTGGGCAGTACTTC.

V usage is TRBV9 and J usage is TRBJ1-2; D is undetermined. Germline-derived CDR1 and CDR2 are SGDLS and YYNGEE. V was clipped by 4 bases and J by 4 bases, with 14 bases between them. The CDR3 totals 14 residues. The CDR3 DNA sequence: TGTGCCAGCAGCTTGCGCGACGGGTTCTATGGCTACACCTTC. This gives the protein CASSLRDGFYGYTF.

This clonotype was picked up a small number of times. The rearrangement joins TRBV7-9 to TRBJ2-1; TRBD2 is a possible D gene (5 bases). V gave up 4 bases and J gave up 7 bases, with 17 bases separating them. CDR1 is SEHNR, CDR2 FQNEAQ, per germline (reference sequence). This CDR3 contains 15 residues. CDR3 in amino acids: CASSYEGNMGNEQFF. The CDR3 nucleotides are TGTGCCAGCAGCTATGAGGGAAACATGGGGAATGAGCAGTTCTTC.

This clonotype has more than one count but fewer than ten. The rearrangement uses TRBV5-6 and TRBJ2-5; no firm D call. The CDR3 totals 13 residues. Trimming removed 0 bases at V and 9 bases at J, with 12 bases between. In germline, CDR1 is SGHDT, CDR2 YYEEEE. CDR3 sequence reads: CASSLGAGKAQYF. The CDR3 DNA reads as TGTGCCAGCAGCTTGGGTGCAGGAAAGGCCCAGTACTTC.

The V call is TRBV20-1, the J call TRBJ2-3, with D possibly matching TRBD2 (6 bases). The CDR3 runs to 10 residues. Germline assignment: CDR1 DFQATT and CDR2 SNEGSKA (reference sequence). The CDR3 reads CRAGSDTQYF. The CDR3 coding sequence is TGCAGGGCGGGGTCAGATACGCAGTATTTT.

This clonotype was observed many times. This sequence joins TRBV2 and TRBJ1-5; D gene uncertain. In germline, CDR1 is SNHLY, CDR2 FYNNEI. Trimming pared 5 bases from V and 0 bases from J, leaving 8 bases between. The CDR3 is 14 residues long. The CDR3: CASSRRDSNQPQHF. The DNA of the CDR3 is TGTGCCAGCAGTCGAAGGGATAGCAATCAGCCCCAGCATTTT.

The V gene is TRBV4-2, the J gene TRBJ2-2; possibly TRBD2 for D (5 bases). V gave up 4 bases and J gave up 6 bases, with 15 bases separating them. The CDR3 extends over 15 amino acids. Germline CDR1 LGHNA, CDR2 YNFKEQ. As DNA, the CDR3 is TGTGCCAGCAGCCCCGGACTCGGCGACTCCGGGGAGCTGTTTTTT. The encoded protein is CASSPGLGDSGELFF.

The J gene is TRBJ2-3, the V gene TRBV20-1, with D tentatively TRBD1 or TRBD2 (5 bases each). CDR3 size: 13 residues. The V end was cut by 7 bases, the J end by 3 bases, with 14 bases between. The germline CDR1 and CDR2 sequences are DFQATT and SNEGSKA (reference sequence). CDR3 loop: CSGTVGATDTQYF. For the CDR3, the DNA is TGCAGTGGAACTGTCGGGGCGACAGATACGCAGTATTTT.

The V and J genes are TRBV5-5 and TRBJ2-5, with TRBD2 identical over 7 bases. CDR3 length: 14 residues. The V and J ends lost 1 base and 5 bases, in that order; junction bases with no gene match: 5. Germline assignment: CDR1 SGHKS and CDR2 YYEKEE (reference sequence). DNA of the CDR3: TGTGCCAGCAGCTTGCGGGGAGGGATCGAGACCCAGTACTTC. It is translated as CASSLRGGIETQYF.

The CDR3 is CASRARSGGAGETQYF. DNA for the CDR3: TGTGCCAGCAGAGCTCGTAGCGGGGGGGCAGGTGAGACCCAGTACTTC. The rearrangement uses TRBV2 and TRBJ2-5, with 11 bases lining up with TRBD2. From germline, CDR1 is SNHLY and CDR2 FYNNEI. The CDR3 has 16 residues. V dropped 6 bases and J dropped 5; count of bases not matched to a gene: 11. Combining the CDR3 with reference TRBV2 and TRBJ2-5 gives the whole variable domain EPEVTQTPSHQVTQMGQEVILRCVPISNHLYFYWYRQILGQKVEFLVSFYNNEISEKSEIFDDQFSVERPDGSNFTLKIRSTKLEDSAMYFCASRARSGGAGETQYFGPGTRLLVL.

The chain couples TRBV18 to TRBJ2-2; D not resolved. Trimming shortened V by 0 bases and J by 2 bases, and 7 bases separated the two germline ends. Germline V gene lookup returns CDR1 KGHSH and CDR2 LQKENI. The CDR3 has 15 amino acids. CDR3 loop: CASSPPSINTGELFF. The CDR3, as DNA: TGTGCCAGCTCACCACCAAGCATCAACACCGGGGAGCTGTTTTTT.

Comments on this clonotype: Germline is not matched at one junction end, which may reflect a read error. The chain joins TRBV6-1 to TRBJ2-2; D uncertain. Per the germline V gene, CDR1 is MNHNS and CDR2 is SASEGT. The CDR3 sequence is 17 residues long. The CDR3 sequence is CASSPLGKDANSGELFF. CDR3 nucleotide sequence: TGTGCCAGCAGCCCCCTGGGGAAAGACGCGAACTCCGGGGAGCTGTTTTTT.